The 27 T cell receptor beta chains below come from one sample, sequenced in a study of blood T cells in healthy people across ages (dated by TCRdb to between 2014 and 2017). The method was 5' RACE. A second PCR of roughly 7 to 11 cycles was performed with a sample-barcoded 5' primer and a J-beta primer mix. TCRdb trimmed the raw reads at Q25, called clones with MiXCR and kept productive beta chains. Rows with one shared CDR3 protein collapse into an entry with the most common genes and DNA. The sample has 1,800,000 or so distinct CDR3 sequences on record, about two fifths of them singletons. The ten largest clonotypes hold roughly 24% of the sample. The sequenced material came from blood. The receptors come from a human donor in good health.

The V gene is TRBV20-1, the J gene TRBJ2-1, with D perhaps given as TRBD1 or TRBD2 (5 bases each). Trimming left V 6 bases short and J 6 bases short, with 21 bases between. Germline V gives CDR1 DFQATT, CDR2 SNEGSKA (reference sequence). The CDR3 sequence is 15 residues long. CDR3: CSADPVEGRLNEQFF. In DNA form, the CDR3 reads TGCAGTGCCGACCCCGTAGAGGGACGCCTCAATGAGCAGTTCTTC.

The chain carries TRBV20-1 and TRBJ2-1; D remains ambiguous. V was pared by 0 bases and J by 1 base, with 10 bases between. Germline-derived CDR1 and CDR2 are DFQATT and SNEGSKA (reference sequence). The CDR3 spans 15 residues. This chain's CDR3 is CSARDRLVSYNEQFF. The CDR3 coding sequence is TGCAGTGCTAGAGATCGGCTGGTGTCCTACAATGAGCAGTTCTTC.

The chain couples TRBV5-1 to TRBJ2-7; D ambiguous. This CDR3 is built from 12 residues. V was cut by 1 base and J by 7 bases, with 9 bases left in between. Germline V gives CDR1 SGHRS, CDR2 YFSETQ. CDR3 DNA: TGCGCCAGCAGCTTGTGGTCGGGTGAGCAGTACTTC. Amino acid sequence: CASSLWSGEQYF.

This clonotype has only a few counts. V usage is TRBV27 and J usage is TRBJ2-1; tentative D call: TRBD2 (6 bases). With 6 bases removed from V and 6 bases from J, the gap between germline ends came to 21 bases. Germline CDR1 reads MNHEY; CDR2 reads SMNVEV (reference sequence). The CDR3 loop spans 16 amino acids. In DNA, the CDR3 is TGTGCCAGCAGGCCCCTCGGAGCGGGCACCTCCAATGAGCAGTTCTTC. Residues: CASRPLGAGTSNEQFF.

This clonotype was picked up one time. V usage is TRBV28 and J usage is TRBJ2-5; D assignment may be TRBD1 or TRBD2 (5 bases each). V was trimmed by 6 bases and J by 5 bases, leaving 13 bases between them. The CDR3 covers 13 residues. Germline CDR1 reads MDHEN; CDR2 reads SYDVKM. The CDR3 reads CASRGPLEETQYF. Written as DNA, the CDR3 is TGTGCCAGCAGGGGACCCCTGGAGGAGACCCAGTACTTC. The complete variable domain, with remaining parts taken from reference TRBV28 and TRBJ2-5, reads DVKVTQSSRYLVKRTGEKVFLECVQDMDHENMFWYRQDPGLGLRLIYFSYDVKMKEKGDIPEGYSVSREKKERFSLILESASTNQTSMYLCASRGPLEETQYFGPGTRLLVL.

The chain uses TRBV20-1 and TRBJ2-7; 9 bases align to TRBD1. J lost 4 bases, V lost 6 bases, and 4 bases had no gene match. This CDR3 region has 12 residues. The germline CDR1 and CDR2 sequences are DFQATT and SNEGSKA (reference sequence). CDR3 sequence reads: CSAPTGGYEQYF. The CDR3 nucleotides are TGCAGTGCCCCGACAGGGGGGTACGAGCAGTACTTC.

The V and J genes are TRBV6-5 and TRBJ2-5; 15 bases fit TRBD2. The assigned J gene may be wrong: the sequence end matches TRBJ2-7 better. The germline V gene has CDR1 MNHEY and CDR2 SVGAGI. This CDR3 contains 16 residues. The CDR3 region has the DNA TGTGCCAGCAGCCGCGGACTAGCGGGGGGGCGTTACGAGCAGTACTTC. Its protein product is CASSRGLAGGRYEQYF.

A single count supports this clonotype. This may arise from a read error, as a much more abundant clone is one base away. Given the absence of the conserved phenylalanine or tryptophan at the CDR3 end, a read error is likely. The J gene is TRBJ2-4, the V gene TRBV11-3; D possibly matches TRBD1 or TRBD2 (5 bases each). The closer fit of TRBJ2-7 to the DNA end suggests the J call may be wrong. Germline V CDR1 and CDR2: SGHNT, YENEEA. The CDR3 has 14 amino acids. The CDR3 DNA follows: TGTGCCAGCAGCTTATCAGGGAGTACCTACGAGCAGTACTCC. Protein: CASSLSGSTYEQYS.

The rearrangement uses TRBV7-2 and TRBJ2-7, with D perhaps matching TRBD1 (6 bases). Germline CDR1 reads SGHTA; CDR2 reads FQGNSA. CDR3 length: 18 residues. V was pared by 1 base and J by 3 bases, with 22 bases between. CDR3 in amino acids: CASSLGSGLVRGNYEQYF. The CDR3 nucleotides are TGTGCCAGCAGCTTAGGTTCCGGATTAGTCAGGGGAAACTACGAGCAGTACTTC.

V usage is TRBV7-2 and J usage is TRBJ2-5, with TRBD2 as a possible D gene (6 bases). V was pared by 6 bases and J by 1 base, with 12 bases between. CDR3 length equals 14 residues. CDR1 SGHTA and CDR2 FQGNSA come from the germline V gene. The DNA for the CDR3 is TGTGCCAGCAGACGGGACTCCCGCCAAGAGACCCAGTACTTC. It specifies CASRRDSRQETQYF.

In its sample, this clonotype was seen a few times. This rearrangement joins TRBV7-3 to TRBJ2-3; D gene ambiguous. The CDR3 covers 15 residues. Trimming left V 5 bases short and J 4 bases short, with 16 bases between. Germline V lookup: CDR1 SGHTA, CDR2 FQGTGA. The CDR3 DNA follows: TGTGCCAGCAGCATAGTCTCCAGTCCCCCAGATACGCAGTATTTT. Amino acid sequence: CASSIVSSPPDTQYF.

This clonotype was seen a few times. The chain links TRBV5-1 to TRBJ1-6; 8 bases agree with TRBD1. The CDR3 has 15 amino acids. V lost 4 bases to trimming and J lost 3 bases; unmatched junction nucleotides: 3. The germline V gene encodes CDR1 SGHRS and CDR2 YFSETQ. The CDR3, as DNA: TGCGCCAGCAGCCCCGGACAGGGCTATAATTCACCCCTCCACTTT. It is translated as CASSPGQGYNSPLHF.

This chain links TRBV20-1 with TRBJ1-5, with D perhaps matching TRBD1 (6 bases). The V end lost 1 base, the J end lost 7 bases, and 11 bases lay between the germline ends. This CDR3 region has 13 residues. Germline CDR1 is DFQATT and CDR2 is SNEGSKA (reference sequence). In DNA, the CDR3 is TGCAGTGCTAGAGCAGGGGTACGGCAGCCCCAGCATTTT. Its translation is CSARAGVRQPQHF.

This clonotype was detected only a few times. This chain uses TRBV12-3 or TRBV12-4 with TRBJ2-7; tentative D call: TRBD2 (6 bases). The V and J ends lost 2 bases and 6 bases respectively, with 11 bases between them. This CDR3 contains 13 residues. CDR3 sequence reads: CASSLIRGSEQYF. CDR3 nucleotides: TGTGCCAGCAGTTTAATCCGGGGGAGCGAGCAGTACTTC.

The table lists this clonotype with a few counts. The rearrangement joins TRBV7-6 to TRBJ2-1, with 13 bases that match TRBD2. The V gene's germline CDR1 is SGHVS and CDR2 FNYEAQ. This CDR3 contains 15 residues. J was trimmed by 9 bases and V by 0 bases; bases with no gene match: 2. The CDR3 sequence: CASSLAGLAGTEQFF. CDR3 DNA: TGTGCCAGCAGCTTAGCGGGACTAGCGGGGACTGAGCAGTTCTTC.

V is TRBV29-1 and J is TRBJ1-1; TRBD1 matches 11 bases. The CDR3 spans 13 residues. Germline V gene lookup returns CDR1 SQVTM and CDR2 ANQGSEA. Losses at the gene ends were 8 bases for V and 5 bases for J; bases not matched to a gene: 7. CDR3 protein: CSLTGQGGTEAFF. As DNA, the CDR3 is TGCAGCCTTACGGGACAGGGGGGAACTGAAGCTTTCTTT.

The chain combines TRBV29-1 with TRBJ2-5, with no clear D. CDR3 length equals 11 residues. Germline V gene lookup returns CDR1 SQVTM and CDR2 ANQGSEA. V was clipped by 8 bases and J by 0 bases, with 7 bases between them. The CDR3 spells CSLRYQETQYF. The CDR3 bases are TGCAGCCTCAGGTACCAAGAGACCCAGTACTTC.

This clonotype turned up a few times. The chain has TRBV25-1 and TRBJ2-2, with unresolved D. V was shortened by 2 bases and J by 1 base, with 11 bases between the two germline ends. This CDR3 is built from 16 residues. Germline V gives CDR1 MGHDK, CDR2 SYGVNS. CDR3 residues: CASSEHLTVNTGELFF. CDR3 bases: TGTGCCAGCAGTGAACACTTGACGGTGAACACCGGGGAGCTGTTTTTT.

Only a few counts were recorded for this clonotype. This chain uses TRBV5-1 with TRBJ2-3; D uncertain. The CDR3 covers 13 residues. Looked up from germline, CDR1 is SGHRS and CDR2 is YFSETQ. Trimming removed 5 bases at V and 3 bases at J, with 10 bases between. The CDR3 spells CASREVGTDTQYF. In DNA, the CDR3 is TGCGCCAGCAGAGAGGTGGGGACAGATACGCAGTATTTT.

The chain uses TRBV4-3 and TRBJ2-5; a weak D match, TRBD1 (5 bases). The CDR3 extends over 14 amino acids. The V end lost 4 bases, the J end lost 11 bases, and 20 bases lay between the germline ends. The germline V gene has CDR1 LGHNA and CDR2 YSLEER. CDR3 DNA: TGCGCCAGCAGCCCCGATGGAAGGGGCCAGGAGCAGTACTTC. It encodes CASSPDGRGQEQYF.

Only one count was recorded for this clonotype. The chain carries TRBV27 and TRBJ2-3; 10 bases agree with TRBD2. With 5 bases clipped from V and 4 bases from J, the junction kept 6 bases outside the gene matches. This CDR3 comprises 15 residues. Germline CDR1 and CDR2: MNHEY and SMNVEV (reference sequence). CDR3 DNA: TGTGCCAGCAGTCACAAGCGGGGGGGATCAGATACGCAGTATTTT. It specifies CASSHKRGGSDTQYF.

The chain carries TRBV5-6 and TRBJ2-7, with 10 bases matching TRBD2. V shed 4 bases, J shed 6 bases, and the junction held 7 bases outside the gene matches. From germline, CDR1 is SGHDT and CDR2 YYEEEE. The CDR3 runs 14 residues. The CDR3 region is CASSRAQRGGEQYF. CDR3 bases: TGTGCCAGCAGCCGCGCACAGCGGGGGGGCGAGCAGTACTTC.

This chain uses TRBV28 with TRBJ1-1; weak D call: TRBD1 (5 bases). Germline-derived CDR1 and CDR2 are MDHEN and SYDVKM. The CDR3 has 16 residues. V gave up 6 bases and J gave up 2 bases, with 19 bases separating them. The CDR3 nucleotides are TGTGCCAGCAGCTTCCGCGGGGGTGGTGAAAACACTGAAGCTTTCTTT. It specifies CASSFRGGGENTEAFF.

In this sample, this clonotype turned up once. The chain is built from TRBV7-9 and TRBJ2-1; TRBD1 might be the D (6 bases). Germline CDR1 and CDR2: SEHNR and FQNEAQ (reference sequence). CDR3 size: 17 residues. With 5 bases removed from V and 4 bases from J, the gap between germline ends came to 21 bases. The CDR3 spells CASSLSSTGYMYNEQFF. In nucleotides, the CDR3 is TGTGCCAGCAGCCTTAGCTCTACAGGGTACATGTACAATGAGCAGTTCTTC.

This clonotype was detected only a few times. The chain carries TRBV29-1 and TRBJ1-2; D is perhaps TRBD1 (5 bases). This CDR3 has 10 amino acids. The V end lost 7 bases, the J end lost 8 bases, and 11 bases lay between the germline ends. CDR1 is SQVTM and CDR2 is ANQGSEA in the germline V gene. The CDR3 sequence is CSGGEAGYTF. The CDR3 coding sequence is TGCAGCGGGGGCGAAGCGGGCTACACCTTC.

The chain joins TRBV10-2 to TRBJ2-5, with a tentative D call TRBD1 (5 bases). The CDR3 has 16 residues. V was pared by 2 bases and J by 1 base, with 14 bases between. Germline CDR1 and CDR2: WSHSY and SAAADI. The CDR3 is CASSEGASGAQETQYF. The CDR3 DNA reads TGCGCCAGCAGTGAGGGGGCTAGTGGGGCCCAAGAGACCCAGTACTTC.

The sample holds many counts of this clonotype. V gene TRBV4-3 combines with J gene TRBJ2-1, with D hard to call. This CDR3 comprises 16 residues. Germline V gene sequence: CDR1 LGHNA, CDR2 YSLEER. V was pared by 0 bases and J by 2 bases, with 11 bases between. In nucleotides, the CDR3 is TGCGCCAGCAGCCAAGATTGGCAGGCCGCCTACAATGAGCAGTTCTTC. Protein: CASSQDWQAAYNEQFF.